Listed below are T cell receptor beta chains from one sample, sequenced in a study of T cell responses to AZD1222 COVID-19 vaccine. TCRdb keeps only in-frame clones here, not all; method: immunoSEQ multiplex PCR. Of around 100,000 clones listed, around 86% are singletons. Source: peripheral blood, taken on day 0 of AZD1222 vaccination. The receptor source for this set is an adult in good health. The CDR3 runs from the conserved cysteine through the conserved F or W. The order of the fields is CDR3 DNA, CDR3 protein, D gene, clone size, V gene, J gene. D genes are given only for firm matches. Clone size appears in some rows only: once, few, many, or a class for an expanded clone.

CDR3 DNA: TGTGCCAGCAGTTCTCTACCGGGGAACACTGAAGCTTTCTTT
CDR3 protein: CASSSLPGNTEAFF
D gene: -
clone size: -
V gene: TRBV28
J gene: TRBJ1-1

CDR3 DNA: TGTGCCAGCAGCCAAGTCAGACTAGCGGGAGACAATGAGCAGTTCTTC
CDR3 protein: CASSQVRLAGDNEQFF
D gene: TRBD2
clone size: -
V gene: TRBV7-9
J gene: TRBJ2-1

CDR3 DNA: TGTGCCAGCACTTTCCTTCAGGGGGCTGAAGCTTTCTTT
CDR3 protein: CASTFLQGAEAFF
D gene: TRBD1
clone size: few
V gene: TRBV2
J gene: TRBJ1-1

CDR3 DNA: TGTGCCAGCAGTCTCCGGGCTCCAGCCACGGGCAATCAGCCCCAGCATTTT
CDR3 protein: CASSLRAPATGNQPQHF
D gene: -
clone size: -
V gene: TRBV6-2/TRBV6-3
J gene: TRBJ1-5

CDR3 DNA: TGTGCCAGTAGTAGGAAGAAGGACAGGGCCTCTGGAAACACCATATATTTT
CDR3 protein: CASSRKKDRASGNTIYF
D gene: TRBD1
clone size: once
V gene: TRBV19
J gene: TRBJ1-3

CDR3 DNA: TGTGCCAGCAGCCCAATCGGGACAGTCTCCTACAATGAGCAGTTCTTC
CDR3 protein: CASSPIGTVSYNEQFF
D gene: TRBD1
clone size: -
V gene: TRBV5-4
J gene: TRBJ2-1

CDR3 DNA: TGTGCCAGCAGTGAATCGGGGGCGATTGGTGGCTACACCTTC
CDR3 protein: CASSESGAIGGYTF
D gene: -
clone size: -
V gene: TRBV25-1
J gene: TRBJ1-2

CDR3 DNA: TGTGCCACCCCTACCGGGGAGCTGTTTTTT
CDR3 protein: CATPTGELFF
D gene: -
clone size: -
V gene: TRBV6-5
J gene: TRBJ2-2

CDR3 DNA: TGTGCCAGCAGGGGCGGACAGGGGTATTCACCCCTCCACTTT
CDR3 protein: CASRGGQGYSPLHF
D gene: TRBD1
clone size: -
V gene: TRBV28
J gene: TRBJ1-6

CDR3 DNA: TGTGCCATCAGTGAGGGGGGGAGCAACGAGCAGTTCTTC
CDR3 protein: CAISEGGSNEQFF
D gene: -
clone size: -
V gene: TRBV10-3
J gene: TRBJ2-1

CDR3 DNA: TGTGCCAGCAGCGTCCTACCAAAGAACACTGAAGCTTTCTTT
CDR3 protein: CASSVLPKNTEAFF
D gene: -
clone size: few
V gene: TRBV9
J gene: TRBJ1-1

CDR3 DNA: TGTGCCAGCAGCTCCGCGTTGCATGGCTACACCTTC
CDR3 protein: CASSSALHGYTF
D gene: -
clone size: -
V gene: TRBV11-2
J gene: TRBJ1-2

CDR3 DNA: TGTGCCAGCAGTGAACTCCGGGAGAAAGGCGAGCAGTACTTC
CDR3 protein: CASSELREKGEQYF
D gene: -
clone size: -
V gene: TRBV6-1
J gene: TRBJ2-7

CDR3 DNA: TGCAGTGCTAAAAGGGCCAACGTCCTGACTTTC
CDR3 protein: CSAKRANVLTF
D gene: -
clone size: -
V gene: TRBV20-1
J gene: TRBJ2-6

CDR3 DNA: TGTGCCAGCAGCCAACAAGGGGACTACTCCTACGAGCAGTACTTC
CDR3 protein: CASSQQGDYSYEQYF
D gene: TRBD2
clone size: -
V gene: TRBV4-2
J gene: TRBJ2-7

CDR3 DNA: TGTGCCAGCAGCCGGGACGGTCTGGGGACCGGGGAGCTGTTTTTT
CDR3 protein: CASSRDGLGTGELFF
D gene: -
clone size: -
V gene: TRBV6-5
J gene: TRBJ2-2

CDR3 DNA: TGTGCCAGCAGCCCCGTCATAGCAGATACGCAGTATTTT
CDR3 protein: CASSPVIADTQYF
D gene: -
clone size: few
V gene: TRBV7-3
J gene: TRBJ2-3

CDR3 DNA: TGCAGCGTCCGGGACGGTCATGAAAAACTGTTTTTT
CDR3 protein: CSVRDGHEKLFF
D gene: -
clone size: once
V gene: TRBV29-1
J gene: TRBJ1-4

CDR3 DNA: TGTGCCAGCAGTCCCCAGGGGGGGCCAGAGACCCAGTACTTC
CDR3 protein: CASSPQGGPETQYF
D gene: -
clone size: -
V gene: TRBV6-2/TRBV6-3
J gene: TRBJ2-5

CDR3 DNA: TGTGCCAGCAGCTCGACATTAAGTGGAAACACCATATATTTT
CDR3 protein: CASSSTLSGNTIYF
D gene: -
clone size: -
V gene: TRBV11-2
J gene: TRBJ1-3

CDR3 DNA: TGCGCCAGCAGCTTAGGACAGGGGGAGAGGAACGAGCAGTACTTC
CDR3 protein: CASSLGQGERNEQYF
D gene: TRBD1
clone size: -
V gene: TRBV5-1
J gene: TRBJ2-7

CDR3 DNA: TGTGCCAGCAGGGCTAGCGGGAAAAACATTCAGTACTTC
CDR3 protein: CASRASGKNIQYF
D gene: TRBD2
clone size: -
V gene: TRBV6-5
J gene: TRBJ2-4

CDR3 DNA: TGTGCCAGCAGTGCAGGCCGATACAATGAGCAGTTCTTC
CDR3 protein: CASSAGRYNEQFF
D gene: -
clone size: -
V gene: TRBV12-3/TRBV12-4
J gene: TRBJ2-1

CDR3 DNA: TGTGCCAGCAGTTTATGGACGGGGGAGGTTGGTCATAAAGCTAACTATGGCTACACCTTC
CDR3 protein: CASSLWTGEVGHKANYGYTF
D gene: -
clone size: once
V gene: TRBV28
J gene: TRBJ1-2

CDR3 DNA: TGTGCCAGCAGGGGTGGCATGGTTGGCTACACCTTC
CDR3 protein: CASRGGMVGYTF
D gene: -
clone size: once
V gene: TRBV6-5
J gene: TRBJ1-2

CDR3 DNA: TGTGCCAGCAGCCAAGATCTGGCGGACAGGTTTTTGGCCTACGAGCAGTACTTC
CDR3 protein: CASSQDLADRFLAYEQYF
D gene: TRBD1
clone size: -
V gene: TRBV3-1/TRBV3-2
J gene: TRBJ2-7

CDR3 DNA: TGTGCCAGTAGTAACAGTTGGGTGAACACCGGGGAGCTGTTTTTT
CDR3 protein: CASSNSWVNTGELFF
D gene: -
clone size: -
V gene: TRBV19
J gene: TRBJ2-2

CDR3 DNA: TGCAGTGCTAGTGAAGATATGAACACTGAAGCTTTCTTT
CDR3 protein: CSASEDMNTEAFF
D gene: -
clone size: -
V gene: TRBV20-1
J gene: TRBJ1-1

CDR3 DNA: TGTGCCAGCAGCCGGCTGACTGGCAACACCGGGGAGCTGTTTTTT
CDR3 protein: CASSRLTGNTGELFF
D gene: -
clone size: -
V gene: TRBV7-2
J gene: TRBJ2-2

CDR3 DNA: TGTGCCAGCAGCGTAGGGGGGAGGACAGGAGTCTCTGGAAACACCATATATTTT
CDR3 protein: CASSVGGRTGVSGNTIYF
D gene: TRBD1
clone size: once
V gene: TRBV9
J gene: TRBJ1-3

CDR3 DNA: TGTGCCAGCAGGCAGGGATATAATTCACCCCTCCACTTT
CDR3 protein: CASRQGYNSPLHF
D gene: -
clone size: medium-sized
V gene: TRBV6-5
J gene: TRBJ1-6